This T cell receptor beta chain appears in the sequencing data of a study of blood T cell repertoires in COVID-19. This clone was seen only once. Using immunoSEQ multiplex PCR, the repertoire was profiled, and TCRdb retains in-frame clones only, with some absent. This sample has roughly 68,000 clones; approximately 90% occur once, and the top ten carry more than 3%. The CDR3 is 15 amino acids. Germline V gene data show CDR1 as MNHEY and CDR2 as SVGEGT. Trimming removed 2 bases from V and 0 bases from J, with 8 bases in between. The sample taken for sequencing was peripheral blood. The TCR comes from a woman aged 50 to 60 with COVID-19, enrolled during active disease. The gene calls are TRBV6-2 or TRBV6-3 and TRBJ2-4; D is unclear. CDR3 protein: CASSYGVLAKNIQYF. The CDR3 coding sequence is TGTGCCAGCAGTTACGGAGTCCTAGCCAAAAACATTCAGTACTTC.